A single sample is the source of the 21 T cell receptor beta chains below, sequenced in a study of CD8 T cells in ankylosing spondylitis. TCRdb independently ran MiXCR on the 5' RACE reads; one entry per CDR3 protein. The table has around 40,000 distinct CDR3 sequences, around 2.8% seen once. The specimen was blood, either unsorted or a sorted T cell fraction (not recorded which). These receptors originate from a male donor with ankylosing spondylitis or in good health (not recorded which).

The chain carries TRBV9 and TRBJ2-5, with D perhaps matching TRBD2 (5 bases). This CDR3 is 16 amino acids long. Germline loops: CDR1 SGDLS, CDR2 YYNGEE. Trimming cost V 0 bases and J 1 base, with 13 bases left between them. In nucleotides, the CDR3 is TGTGCCAGCAGCGTAGGTTTGGGAGCGGCCCAAGAGACCCAGTACTTC. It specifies CASSVGLGAAQETQYF. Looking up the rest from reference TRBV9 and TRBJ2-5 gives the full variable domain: DSGVTQTPKHLITATGQRVTLRCSPRSGDLSVYWYQQSLDQGLQFLIQYYNGEERAKGNILERFSAQQFPDLHSELNLSSLELGDSALYFCASSVGLGAAQETQYFGPGTRLLVL.

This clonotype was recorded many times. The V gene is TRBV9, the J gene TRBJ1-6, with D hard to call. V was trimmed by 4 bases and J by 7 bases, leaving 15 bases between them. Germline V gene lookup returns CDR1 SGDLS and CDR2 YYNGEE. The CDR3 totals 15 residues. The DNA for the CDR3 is TGTGCCAGCAGCCCCACCGGACTGCTGAATTCACCCCTCCACTTT. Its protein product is CASSPTGLLNSPLHF.

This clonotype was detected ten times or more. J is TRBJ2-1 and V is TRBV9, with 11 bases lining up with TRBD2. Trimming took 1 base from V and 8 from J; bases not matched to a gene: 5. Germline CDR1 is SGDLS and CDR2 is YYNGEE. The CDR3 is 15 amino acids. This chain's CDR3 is CASSVRTSGSDEQFF. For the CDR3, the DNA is TGTGCCAGCAGCGTACGAACTAGCGGGAGCGATGAGCAGTTCTTC.

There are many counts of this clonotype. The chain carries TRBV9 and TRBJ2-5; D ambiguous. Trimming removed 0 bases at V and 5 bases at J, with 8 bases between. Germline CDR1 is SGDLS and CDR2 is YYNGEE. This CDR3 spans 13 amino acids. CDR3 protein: CASSVVGLETQYF. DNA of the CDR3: TGTGCCAGCAGCGTAGTTGGCCTGGAGACCCAGTACTTC.

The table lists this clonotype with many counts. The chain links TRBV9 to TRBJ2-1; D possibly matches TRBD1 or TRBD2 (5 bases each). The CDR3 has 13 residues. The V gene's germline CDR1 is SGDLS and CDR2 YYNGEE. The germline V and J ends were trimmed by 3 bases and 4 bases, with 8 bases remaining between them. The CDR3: CASSERGYNEQFF. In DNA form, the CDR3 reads TGTGCCAGCAGCGAGAGGGGTTACAATGAGCAGTTCTTC.

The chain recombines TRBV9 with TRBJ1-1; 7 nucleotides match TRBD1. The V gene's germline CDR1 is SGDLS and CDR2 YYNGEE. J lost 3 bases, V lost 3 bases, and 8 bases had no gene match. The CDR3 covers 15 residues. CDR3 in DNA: TGTGCCAGCAGCGGGCTACAGGGGTGGTACACTGAAGCTTTCTTT. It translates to CASSGLQGWYTEAFF.

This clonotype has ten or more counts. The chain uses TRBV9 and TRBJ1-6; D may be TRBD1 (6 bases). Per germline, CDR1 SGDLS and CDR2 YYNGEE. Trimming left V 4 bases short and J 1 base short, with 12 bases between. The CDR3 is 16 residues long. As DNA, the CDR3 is TGTGCCAGCAGCCCCCAGGGGCAGTCCTATAATTCACCCCTCCACTTT. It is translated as CASSPQGQSYNSPLHF.

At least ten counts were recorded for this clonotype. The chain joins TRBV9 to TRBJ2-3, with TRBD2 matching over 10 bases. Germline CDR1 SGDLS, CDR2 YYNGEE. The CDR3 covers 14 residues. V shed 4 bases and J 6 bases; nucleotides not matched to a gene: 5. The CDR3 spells CASSPLAGADTQYF. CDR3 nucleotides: TGTGCCAGCAGCCCCCTAGCGGGAGCTGATACGCAGTATTTT.

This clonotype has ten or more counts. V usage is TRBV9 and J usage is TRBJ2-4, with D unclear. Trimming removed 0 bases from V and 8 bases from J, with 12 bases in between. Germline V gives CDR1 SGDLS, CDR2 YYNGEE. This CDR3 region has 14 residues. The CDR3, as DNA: TGTGCCAGCAGCGTAGATAACCAGGCAGACATTCAGTACTTC. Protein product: CASSVDNQADIQYF.

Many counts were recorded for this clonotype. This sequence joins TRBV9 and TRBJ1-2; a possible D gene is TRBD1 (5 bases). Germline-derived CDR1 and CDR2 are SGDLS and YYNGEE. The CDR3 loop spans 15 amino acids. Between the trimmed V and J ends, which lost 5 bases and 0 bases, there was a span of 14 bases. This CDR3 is CASRGVGGTNYGYTF. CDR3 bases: TGTGCCAGCAGAGGGGTCGGCGGTACTAACTATGGCTACACCTTC.

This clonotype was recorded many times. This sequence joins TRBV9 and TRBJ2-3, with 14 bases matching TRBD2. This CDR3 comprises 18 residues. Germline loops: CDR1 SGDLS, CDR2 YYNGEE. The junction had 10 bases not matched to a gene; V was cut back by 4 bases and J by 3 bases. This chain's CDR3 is CASSTHPGLAGETDTQYF. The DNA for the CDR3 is TGTGCCAGCAGCACACACCCGGGACTAGCGGGAGAGACAGATACGCAGTATTTT.

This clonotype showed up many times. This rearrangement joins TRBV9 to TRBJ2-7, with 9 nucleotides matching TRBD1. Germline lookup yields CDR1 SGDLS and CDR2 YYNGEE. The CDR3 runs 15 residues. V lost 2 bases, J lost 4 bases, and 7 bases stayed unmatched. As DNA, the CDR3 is TGTGCCAGCAGCGTCTCCGGGACAGGGTATTACGAGCAGTACTTC. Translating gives CASSVSGTGYYEQYF.

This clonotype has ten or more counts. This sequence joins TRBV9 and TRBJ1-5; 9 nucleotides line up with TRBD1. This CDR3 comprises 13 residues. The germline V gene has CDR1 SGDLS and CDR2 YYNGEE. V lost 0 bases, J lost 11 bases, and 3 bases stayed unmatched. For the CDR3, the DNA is TGTGCCAGCAGCGTAGGGGACAGGGAAGCCCAGCATTTT. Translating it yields CASSVGDREAQHF.

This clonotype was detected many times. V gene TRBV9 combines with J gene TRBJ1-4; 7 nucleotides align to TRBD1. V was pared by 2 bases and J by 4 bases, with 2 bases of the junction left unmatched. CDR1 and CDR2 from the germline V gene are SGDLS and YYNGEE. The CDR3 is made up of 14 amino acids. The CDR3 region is CASSVGTVNEKLFF. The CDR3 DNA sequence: TGTGCCAGCAGCGTCGGGACAGTTAATGAAAAACTGTTTTTT. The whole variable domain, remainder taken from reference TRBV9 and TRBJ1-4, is DSGVTQTPKHLITATGQRVTLRCSPRSGDLSVYWYQQSLDQGLQFLIQYYNGEERAKGNILERFSAQQFPDLHSELNLSSLELGDSALYFCASSVGTVNEKLFFGSGTQLSVL.

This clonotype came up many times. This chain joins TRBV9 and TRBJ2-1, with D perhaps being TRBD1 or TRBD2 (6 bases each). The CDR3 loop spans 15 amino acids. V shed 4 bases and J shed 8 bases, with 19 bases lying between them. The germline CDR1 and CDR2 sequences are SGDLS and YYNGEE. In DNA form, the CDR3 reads TGTGCCAGCAGCCCAGTGGACTCTAGGGGGGATGAGCAGTTCTTC. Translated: CASSPVDSRGDEQFF.

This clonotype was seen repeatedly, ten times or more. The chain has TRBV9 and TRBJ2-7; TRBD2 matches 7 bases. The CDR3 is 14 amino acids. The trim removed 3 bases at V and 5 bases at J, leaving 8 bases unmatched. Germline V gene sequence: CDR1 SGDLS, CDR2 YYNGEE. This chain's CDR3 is CASSARGGGNEQYF. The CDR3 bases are TGTGCCAGCAGCGCGAGGGGCGGGGGTAACGAGCAGTACTTC.

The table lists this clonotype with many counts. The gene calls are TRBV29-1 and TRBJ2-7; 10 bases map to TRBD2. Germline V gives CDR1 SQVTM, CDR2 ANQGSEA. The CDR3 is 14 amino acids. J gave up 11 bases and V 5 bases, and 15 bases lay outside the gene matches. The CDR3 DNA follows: TGCAGCGTTCCAGGACTAGCGGAGCATCTGATCAAGTACTTC. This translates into CSVPGLAEHLIKYF.

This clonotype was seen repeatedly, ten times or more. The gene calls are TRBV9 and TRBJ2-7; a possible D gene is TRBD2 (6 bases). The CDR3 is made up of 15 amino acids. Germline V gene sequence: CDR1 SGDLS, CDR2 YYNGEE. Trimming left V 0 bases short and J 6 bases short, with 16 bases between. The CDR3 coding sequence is TGTGCCAGCAGCGTAGCAGGTAGCGGCCCACGCGAGCAGTACTTC. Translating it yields CASSVAGSGPREQYF.

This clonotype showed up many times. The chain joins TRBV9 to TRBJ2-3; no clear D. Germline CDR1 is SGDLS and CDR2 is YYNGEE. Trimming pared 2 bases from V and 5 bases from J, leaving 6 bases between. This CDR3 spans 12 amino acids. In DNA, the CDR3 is TGTGCCAGCAGCGTCAGCCTAGATACGCAGTATTTT. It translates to CASSVSLDTQYF.

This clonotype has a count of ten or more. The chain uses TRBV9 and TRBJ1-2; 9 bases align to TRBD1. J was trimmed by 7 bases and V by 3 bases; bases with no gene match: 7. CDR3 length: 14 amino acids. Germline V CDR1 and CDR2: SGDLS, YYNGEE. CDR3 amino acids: CASSGGQGASGYTF. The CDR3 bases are TGTGCCAGCAGCGGGGGACAGGGTGCGTCTGGCTACACCTTC.

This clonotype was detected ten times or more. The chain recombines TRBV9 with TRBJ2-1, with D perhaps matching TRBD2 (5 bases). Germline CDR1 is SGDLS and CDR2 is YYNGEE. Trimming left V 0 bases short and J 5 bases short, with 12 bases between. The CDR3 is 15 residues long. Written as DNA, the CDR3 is TGTGCCAGCAGCGTAGATGGCTACGGGGACAATGAGCAGTTCTTC. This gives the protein CASSVDGYGDNEQFF.